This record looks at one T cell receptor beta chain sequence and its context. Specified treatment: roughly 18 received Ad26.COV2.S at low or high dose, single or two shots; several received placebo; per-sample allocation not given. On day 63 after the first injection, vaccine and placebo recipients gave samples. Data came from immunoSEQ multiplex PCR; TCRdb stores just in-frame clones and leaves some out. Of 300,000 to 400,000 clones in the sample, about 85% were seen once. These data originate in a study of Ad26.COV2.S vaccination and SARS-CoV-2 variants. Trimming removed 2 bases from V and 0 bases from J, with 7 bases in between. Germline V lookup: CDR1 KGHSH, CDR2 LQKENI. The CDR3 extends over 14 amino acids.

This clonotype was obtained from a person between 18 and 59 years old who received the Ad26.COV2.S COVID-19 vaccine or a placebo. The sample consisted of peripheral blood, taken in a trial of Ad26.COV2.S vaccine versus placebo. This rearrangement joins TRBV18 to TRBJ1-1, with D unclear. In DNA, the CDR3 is TGTGCCAGCTCACCAGGGGTCATGAACACTGAAGCTTTCTTT. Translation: CASSPGVMNTEAFF.